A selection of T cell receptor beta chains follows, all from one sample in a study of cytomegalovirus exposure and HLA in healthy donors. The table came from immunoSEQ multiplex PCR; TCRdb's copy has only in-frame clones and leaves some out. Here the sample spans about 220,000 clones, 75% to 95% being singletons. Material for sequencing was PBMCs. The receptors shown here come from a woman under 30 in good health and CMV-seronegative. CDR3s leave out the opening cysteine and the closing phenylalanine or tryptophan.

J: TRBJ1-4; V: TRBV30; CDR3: AAPGLNEKLF
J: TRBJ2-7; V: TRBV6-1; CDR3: ASSVTGETYEQY
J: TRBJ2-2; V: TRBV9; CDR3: ASSAAGEGELF
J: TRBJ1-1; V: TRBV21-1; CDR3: ASSRGQGRAEAF
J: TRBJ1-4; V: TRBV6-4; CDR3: ASSDSTAGNEKLF
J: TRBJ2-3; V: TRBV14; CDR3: ASSAPGTQY
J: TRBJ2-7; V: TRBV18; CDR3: ASSLSSDGGPSYEQY
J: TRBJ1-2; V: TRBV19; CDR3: ASSRQAYFYGYT
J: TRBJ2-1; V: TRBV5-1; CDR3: ASSLSLAGDEQF
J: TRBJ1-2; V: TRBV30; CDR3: AWNPFPRGNGYT
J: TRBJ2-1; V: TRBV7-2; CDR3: ASSLVDYPSSYNEQF
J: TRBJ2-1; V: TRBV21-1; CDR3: ASTLSRLAGGSSYNEQF